Shown below are 9 T cell receptor beta chains from a single sample sequenced in a study of CD8+CD57+ T cells in acquired aplastic anemia. For CDR3 and TCR beta VDJ profiling, genomic DNA was the template used. TCRdb called the reads again in MiXCR, with one record for every CDR3 protein. The sample comprises under 500,000 distinct CDR3 sequences, around a third of which are singletons, and 0.7% to 1% rests with the top ten. The authors sequenced patients whose flow cytometry had shown CD8+CD57+ cell expansion. The sample taken for sequencing was sorted CD4+, CD8+, or CD8+CD57+ T cells (not recorded which) from PBMCs. All receptors come from a human donor with aplastic anemia.

This clonotype was detected only a few times. This chain uses TRBV5-5 with TRBJ1-5; D not resolved. CDR1 and CDR2 (germline): SGHKS, YYEKEE (reference sequence). Trimming took 4 bases from V and 4 from J, leaving 15 bases between them. The CDR3 is 15 residues long. The CDR3: CASSPIGGDNQPQHF. The CDR3 nucleotides read TGTGCCAGCAGCCCTATAGGCGGGGATAATCAGCCCCAGCATTTT. The full variable domain, with the rest looked up from reference TRBV5-5 and TRBJ1-5, is DAGVTQSPTHLIKTRGQQVTLRCSPISGHKSVSWYQQVLGQGPQFIFQYYEKEERGRGNFPDRFSARQFPNYSSELNVNALLLGDSALYLCASSPIGGDNQPQHFGDGTRLSIL.

The CDR3 sequence is CSVEGTSGGQNEQFF. The CDR3 DNA follows: TGCAGCGTTGAAGGGACTAGCGGGGGTCAGAATGAGCAGTTCTTC. The rearrangement joins TRBV29-1 to TRBJ2-1; TRBD2 matches 13 bases. Germline V gives CDR1 SQVTM, CDR2 ANQGSEA. With 1 base clipped from V and 7 bases from J, the junction kept 4 bases outside the gene matches. The CDR3 covers 15 residues.

For this clonotype: The junction departs from the called germline gene at one end, perhaps through a read error. V is TRBV10-2 and J is TRBJ2-7; a weak D match, TRBD1 (6 bases). The CDR3 has 14 residues. Germline V lookup: CDR1 WSHSY, CDR2 SAAADI. In DNA form, the CDR3 reads TGTGCCAGCAGGTTGACAGGTTTCGTCTACGAGCAGTACTTC. This gives the protein CASRLTGFVYEQYF.

This clonotype has a handful of counts. The chain is built from TRBV6-1 and TRBJ1-1; tentative D call: TRBD1 (5 bases). This CDR3 spans 12 amino acids. The V and J ends lost 3 bases and 8 bases respectively, with 10 bases between them. Germline lookup yields CDR1 MNHNS and CDR2 SASEGT. The chain's CDR3 is CASSDPGTEAFF. CDR3 coding DNA: TGTGCCAGCAGTGACCCCGGGACGGAAGCTTTCTTT.

The rearrangement links TRBV9 to TRBJ2-5; TRBD2 aligns across 12 bases. Germline trimming cut 2 bases from V and 3 bases from J; bases unmatched to any gene: 11. The CDR3 length is 18 residues. Per the germline V gene, CDR1 is SGDLS and CDR2 is YYNGEE. The CDR3 loop reads CASSVEGTTSGGEETQYF. The CDR3 DNA reads TGTGCCAGCAGCGTCGAGGGGACGACTAGCGGGGGAGAAGAGACCCAGTACTTC.

The rearrangement uses TRBV9 and TRBJ1-1; 8 nucleotides agree with TRBD1. J gave up 7 bases and V 0 bases, and 14 bases lay outside the gene matches. Germline CDR1 reads SGDLS; CDR2 reads YYNGEE. The length of the CDR3 is 17 residues. DNA of the CDR3: TGTGCCAGCAGCGTAGATGACTTTAGGACAGGGAGGGGTGAAGCTTTCTTT. It codes for CASSVDDFRTGRGEAFF. The full variable domain, completed using reference TRBV9 and TRBJ1-1, is DSGVTQTPKHLITATGQRVTLRCSPRSGDLSVYWYQQSLDQGLQFLIQYYNGEERAKGNILERFSAQQFPDLHSELNLSSLELGDSALYFCASSVDDFRTGRGEAFFGQGTRLTVV.

V gene TRBV5-8 combines with J gene TRBJ1-5; D unresolved. Germline V gene lookup returns CDR1 SGHTS and CDR2 YDEGEE. The V and J ends lost 0 bases and 6 bases respectively, with 10 bases between them. The CDR3 length is 14 residues. The CDR3 is CASSLEAASQPQHF. The CDR3 nucleotides read TGTGCCAGCAGCTTGGAGGCAGCGTCTCAGCCCCAGCATTTT.

The J gene is TRBJ1-6, the V gene TRBV13; 7 bases match TRBD1. Germline loops: CDR1 PRHDT, CDR2 FYEKMQ (reference sequence). Losses at the gene ends were 5 bases for V and 5 bases for J; bases not matched to a gene: 12. The CDR3 extends over 17 amino acids. In nucleotides, the CDR3 is TGTGCCAGCAGCCGAGGACGTAGGGGACAGAATAATTCACCCCTCCACTTT. It encodes CASSRGRRGQNNSPLHF.

This clonotype was seen at least ten times. The chain recombines TRBV7-8 with TRBJ2-1; D is unclear. The V end was cut by 0 bases, the J end by 0 bases, with 3 bases between. The CDR3 length is 14 residues. CDR1 SGHVS and CDR2 FQNEAQ come from the germline V gene. In DNA form, the CDR3 reads TGTGCCAGCAGCTTAGCGGGCTCCTACAATGAGCAGTTCTTC. Its translation is CASSLAGSYNEQFF. Full variable domain (rest looked up from reference TRBV7-8 and TRBJ2-1): GAGVSQSPRYKVAKRGQDVALRCDPISGHVSLFWYQQALGQGPEFLTYFQNEAQLDKSGLPSDRFFAERPEGSVSTLKIQRTQQEDSAVYLCASSLAGSYNEQFFGPGTRLTVL.